Sequencing of this T cell receptor beta chain was carried out in a study of naive and memory T cell subsets. Study observations and caveats: The power law exponent of TCR abundance differed between naive and memory cells.

This clonotype was picked up a small number of times. Its antigen is undetermined. After the first PCR, alpha and beta chain libraries were processed separately. The CDR3 consists of 14 residues. V was trimmed by 10 bases and J by 4 bases, leaving 18 bases between them. The beta constant-region primer was an equimolar mix of two oligonucleotides covering TRBC1 and TRBC2. A 12-nucleotide UMI and the SP2 primer were added to the cDNA 3' end by oligonucleotide ligation. The ligated cDNA underwent four PCR rounds using SP2 and nested alpha and beta constant-region primers. MiXCR was run by TCRdb on the UMI-ligation and nested PCR reads, yielding one entry per CDR3 protein. The sample contains some 150,000 distinct CDR3 sequences, around 15% of which appear only once.

The source material was naive CD4+ T cells from blood. The origin of this receptor is a human donor in good health. The chain employs TRBV12-3 or TRBV12-4 and TRBJ2-3; TRBD1 or TRBD2 may be the D gene (5 bases each). The CDR3 DNA sequence: TGTGCCACCGTCCGGGACGTGAGGGCAGATACGCAGTATTTT. Protein sequence: CATVRDVRADTQYF.